This TCR beta chain was sequenced during a study of T cells in Graves' hyperthyroidism and ophthalmopathy. Study-level background: Peripheral blood specimens were obtained at initial diagnosis, prior to any treatment.

This clonotype was detected many times. Antigen: not known. Germline V gene data show CDR1 as SGHAT and CDR2 as FQNNGV. Trimming took 3 bases from V and 7 from J; bases not matched to a gene: 8. This CDR3 is 14 amino acids long. Study-level findings and limits: Most thyroid-expanded clonotypes above 0.001 were also found in blood.

An absence of ophthalmopathy progression within 18 months meant stable Graves' hyperthyroidism. The investigators amplified TCR beta CDR3 regions from RNA transcripts. TCR CDR3 regions were first amplified by RT-PCR with HTBI primers. From the multiplex PCR reads, TCRdb called clonotypes with MiXCR, one entry per CDR3 protein. The sample yields about 510,000 distinct CDR3 sequences, roughly 15% seen once. Sequences were obtained from blood. The chain uses TRBV11-2 and TRBJ2-7; 8 nucleotides agree with TRBD1. The source is a woman aged 40-49 years with Graves' hyperthyroidism. The chain's CDR3 is CASSFQGASEEQYF. CDR3 in DNA: TGTGCCAGCAGCTTTCAGGGGGCGTCGGAAGAGCAGTACTTC.